This note documents a single T cell receptor (beta chain) sequence. Its antigen is unknown. This was a survey-level run. Libraries were prepared by immunoSEQ multiplex PCR; TCRdb keeps only in-frame clonotypes and omits some of them. Of 30,000 to 40,000 clones listed, around 80% are singletons. The rectum was sampled with one to two pinch biopsies at colonoscopy. The record originates from a study of pediatric ulcerative colitis. Germline CDR1 and CDR2: MGHRA and YSYEKL. V gave up 3 bases and J gave up 4 bases, with 15 bases separating them. The CDR3 spans 15 residues. Findings of the study overall: Blood-rectal clonal overlap within each person was significantly higher in ulcerative colitis patients than controls. Repertoires came from total lymphocyte DNA, not specific subsets.

The chain is built from TRBV4-1 and TRBJ1-2, with D unresolved. The source is a boy under 18 with mild ulcerative colitis. The specimen was gut tissue. The CDR3 protein is CASSHERSRGYGYTF. CDR3 sequence (DNA): TGCGCCAGCAGCCACGAACGATCACGGGGCTATGGCTACACCTTC.